This T cell receptor beta chain appears in the sequencing data of a study of T cell repertoires in cytomegalovirus infection. Study-wide background: In public TCR beta signatures, there were indications of both CMV infection and matching HLA type.

MiXCR was run by TCRdb on the reads, yielding one entry per CDR3 protein. The sample has around 740,000 distinct CDR3 sequences, about a third seen once. Findings and caveats of the study: CMV-specific HLA-C-restricted TCR beta clonotypes dominated the ex vivo response. Frequencies of public TCR beta families were cumulated, and this identified carriers of CMV plus the relevant HLA.

This clonotype has a count of ten or more. Antigen unknown. CDR3 length: 15 amino acids. V lost 6 bases to trimming and J lost 3 bases; unmatched junction nucleotides: 8. This clonotype was sampled from a human donor in good health (CMV status not recorded). Some clones in this sample may be carry-over from other donors' samples. The chain links TRBV12-3 or TRBV12-4 to TRBJ1-5; TRBD1 aligns across 7 bases. Input material: PBMCs. The CDR3: CASSFNTGANQPQHF. In DNA form, the CDR3 reads TGTGCCAGCAGCTTTAATACAGGGGCCAATCAGCCCCAGCATTTT.